These 2 T cell receptor beta chains were all obtained from the same sample, sequenced in a study of shared clonotypes between healthy human individuals. Clones were sequenced by immunoSEQ multiplex PCR, and TCRdb holds only the in-frame ones, with some missing. Of a few hundred thousand clones in the sample, roughly 97% were seen once. Sample: naive CD4+ T cells sorted from blood. Subset meaning: CD45RA+ positively selected. These receptors all come from a woman aged 25-40 years in good health.

This chain uses TRBV5-4 with TRBJ2-7, with D possibly being TRBD2 (5 bases). V was trimmed by 5 bases and J by 0 bases, leaving 15 bases between them. The germline gives CDR1 SGHNT, CDR2 YYREEE (reference sequence). The CDR3 covers 15 residues. In nucleotides, the CDR3 is TGTGCCAGCAGTGCCGATTCGGGGTCCTCCTACGAGCAGTACTTC. Amino acid sequence: CASSADSGSSYEQYF.

The chain recombines TRBV28 with TRBJ2-5; maybe TRBD1 (6 bases). CDR1 and CDR2 (germline): MDHEN, SYDVKM. The CDR3 covers 13 residues. The V end was cut by 6 bases, the J end by 8 bases, with 16 bases between. This CDR3 reads CASRTGHKRTQYF. The CDR3 nucleotides are TGTGCCAGCAGAACGGGACATAAGAGAACCCAGTACTTC.